This T cell receptor beta chain was profiled in a study of blood T cell repertoires in COVID-19. Study-wide background: COVID-19 samples, acute and convalescent, were from the United States, Italy and Spain. PBMCs, B-cell-depleted T cells, or T cells provided the cDNA or gDNA that made up the material.

As processed by the authors: Estimated nucleated cell counts came from reference gene primer amplification. The data were produced by immunoSEQ multiplex PCR, yet TCRdb's version contains in-frame clones alone and is incomplete. D and trimming were read from the DNA, whereas the V and J calls and clone size are those reported in that table. The sample consists of roughly 170,000 clones, over 75% of them appearing once. This clone was found once. This TCR derives from a woman between 65 and 79 years old with acute or convalescent COVID-19. Sequencing was carried out using peripheral blood.

CDR3: CASSPRPTGGAGTGELFF. As DNA, the CDR3 is TGCGCCAGCAGCCCGAGACCGACAGGGGGCGCCGGGACCGGGGAGCTGTTTTTT. V and J are TRBV5-1 and TRBJ2-2; 10 nucleotides agree with TRBD1. Germline V gene lookup returns CDR1 SGHRS and CDR2 YFSETQ. This CDR3 contains 18 residues. The V gene end was trimmed by 4 bases and the J gene end by 5 bases; junction bases not matched to a gene: 14.